These T cell receptor beta chains were read from a single sample in a study of PD-1 blockade in classical Hodgkin lymphoma. Sequencing used immunoSEQ multiplex PCR; TCRdb keeps in-frame clones, though not all of them. The data show tens of thousands of clones, 73% seen once. The sequenced sample was peripheral blood mononuclear cells (PBMCs), obtained at baseline. The receptor set was obtained from a human donor with classical Hodgkin lymphoma. Each CDR3 is given with its conserved first and last residue. D genes are given only for firm matches. The size of a clone is reported for some rows only, either as once, few or many, or as a class for expanded clones.

D gene | J gene | clone size | V gene | CDR3 protein | CDR3 DNA
NA | TRBJ2-3 | NA | TRBV15 | CATSREGSLSGITDTQYF | TGTGCCACCAGCAGAGAGGGTTCCTTAAGCGGTATCACAGATACGCAGTATTTT
NA | TRBJ2-3 | NA | TRBV27 | CASTPPGGNTQYF | TGTGCCAGCACCCCCCCGGGTGGCAATACGCAGTATTTT
NA | TRBJ1-4 | NA | TRBV5-1 | CASTEFVGSNERLFF | TGCGCCAGCACCGAATTCGTGGGGTCTAATGAAAGACTGTTTTTT
NA | TRBJ1-1 | NA | TRBV18 | CASSPGQRSTEAFF | TGTGCCAGCTCACCAGGACAGAGGAGTACTGAAGCTTTCTTT
NA | TRBJ2-3 | NA | TRBV4-1 | CASSQVPSPTDTQYF | TGCGCCAGCAGCCAAGTTCCCAGCCCCACAGATACGCAGTATTTT
NA | TRBJ2-2 | NA | TRBV9 | CASSQNRVTGELFF | TGTGCCAGCAGCCAAAACAGGGTCACCGGGGAGCTGTTTTTT
NA | TRBJ1-3 | once | TRBV6-1 | CASSERGVGQDGNTIYF | TGTGCCAGCAGTGAAAGGGGGGTGGGCCAGGATGGAAACACCATATATTTT
TRBD2 | TRBJ2-1 | NA | TRBV29-1 | CSVEDRLAGVSYNEQFF | TGCAGCGTTGAAGACAGACTAGCGGGAGTGTCCTACAATGAGCAGTTCTTC
NA | TRBJ1-2 | NA | TRBV6-5 | CASSFASNYGYTF | TGTGCCAGCAGTTTTGCCAGTAACTATGGCTACACCTTC
NA | TRBJ2-7 | NA | TRBV5-4 | CASSLNLGTSSYEQYF | TGTGCCAGCAGCTTAAATCTTGGCACGAGCTCCTACGAGCAGTACTTC
NA | TRBJ2-2 | NA | TRBV18 | CASSPPRVDTGELFF | TGTGCCAGCTCACCACCCAGGGTCGACACCGGGGAGCTGTTTTTT
TRBD1 | TRBJ2-1 | NA | TRBV9 | CASSVRDSVINEQFF | TGTGCCAGCAGCGTCCGGGACAGCGTCATCAATGAGCAGTTCTTC
NA | TRBJ1-2 | NA | TRBV2 | CASSSGAQIYGYTF | TGTGCCAGCAGTTCAGGTGCACAGATCTATGGCTACACCTTC
TRBD2 | TRBJ2-7 | NA | TRBV27 | CASSLDLAGTYEQYF | TGTGCCAGCAGTTTGGACCTAGCGGGAACCTACGAGCAGTACTTC
NA | TRBJ1-2 | NA | TRBV23-1 | CASSQSVRRTFYPGRYGYTF | TGCGCCAGCAGTCAATCGGTTCGGCGGACCTTCTACCCGGGGAGGTATGGCTACACCTTC
NA | TRBJ2-3 | NA | TRBV30 | CAWSLGAAGSQYF | TGTGCCTGGAGTTTAGGGGCGGCAGGTTCGCAGTATTTT
NA | TRBJ1-1 | NA | TRBV7-9 | CASSFDGVANTEAFF | TGTGCCAGCAGCTTCGACGGCGTGGCGAACACTGAAGCTTTCTTT
NA | TRBJ2-1 | NA | TRBV5-1 | CASSSGLYSYNEQFF | TGCGCCAGCAGCTCGGGACTTTATTCCTACAATGAGCAGTTCTTC
TRBD1 | TRBJ1-2 | few | TRBV2 | CASRPSRGQNYGYTF | TGTGCCAGCAGACCGAGCAGGGGGCAAAACTATGGCTACACCTTC
NA | TRBJ2-3 | NA | TRBV7-2 | CASSSVLAYDTQYF | TGTGCCAGCAGCTCGGTTCTAGCGTATGATACGCAGTATTTT
NA | TRBJ2-1 | NA | TRBV7-8 | CASALGGEKYNEQFF | TGTGCCAGCGCCCTAGGGGGGGAAAAGTACAATGAGCAGTTCTTC
TRBD2 | TRBJ2-3 | NA | TRBV10-3 | CAISESVAQAGLDTQYF | TGTGCCATCAGTGAGTCAGTAGCCCAAGCGGGATTAGATACGCAGTATTTT
NA | TRBJ1-6 | NA | TRBV19 | CASSMISTGLISPLHF | TGTGCCAGTAGTATGATCTCGACAGGTCTAATATCACCCCTCCACTTT
TRBD1 | TRBJ1-2 | once | TRBV6-6 | CASSPRDRGNYGYTF | TGTGCCAGCAGCCCCCGGGACAGGGGGAACTATGGCTACACCTTC
TRBD2 | TRBJ2-1 | NA | TRBV5-1 | CASSPGTSRGEQFF | TGCGCCAGCAGCCCAGGGACTAGTCGGGGTGAGCAGTTCTTC
NA | TRBJ2-2 | NA | TRBV11-3 | CASQPDVGLNTGELFF | TGTGCCAGCCAACCGGACGTGGGCTTGAACACCGGGGAGCTGTTTTTT
TRBD1 | TRBJ1-6 | few | TRBV27 | CASSALSTGDSPLHF | TGTGCCAGCAGCGCCCTATCGACAGGGGATTCACCCCTCCACTTT
NA | TRBJ1-1 | NA | TRBV5-1 | CASSLLEGANTEAFF | TGCGCCAGCAGCTTGTTGGAGGGAGCGAACACTGAAGCTTTCTTT
NA | TRBJ2-1 | NA | TRBV7-9 | CASSSPTRGEQFF | TGTGCCAGCAGCTCCCCCACCAGGGGGGAACAGTTCTTC
NA | TRBJ2-2 | NA | TRBV5-4 | CASSLEGRSNTGELFF | TGTGCCAGCAGCTTGGAAGGGAGGTCGAACACCGGGGAGCTGTTTTTT
TRBD1 | TRBJ2-1 | few | TRBV4-1 | CASSHSPPGQGIDEQFF | TGCGCCAGCAGCCATTCCCCGCCGGGACAGGGTATAGATGAGCAGTTCTTC
NA | TRBJ1-2 | NA | TRBV9 | CASSVGQATYGYTF | TGTGCCAGCAGCGTAGGTCAGGCCACCTATGGCTACACCTTC
TRBD1 | TRBJ2-7 | NA | TRBV11-2 | CASSSFGTGGMYEQYF | TGTGCCAGCAGCTCGTTCGGGACAGGGGGCATGTACGAGCAGTACTTC
NA | TRBJ1-3 | few | TRBV27 | CASRPNSGNTIYF | TGTGCCAGCAGACCCAACTCGGGAAACACCATATATTTT
NA | TRBJ2-1 | NA | TRBV2 | CASRDGTNEQFF | TGTGCCAGCAGGGACGGGACGAATGAGCAGTTCTTC
TRBD2 | TRBJ2-1 | NA | TRBV7-2 | CASSLTLTSGLYNEQFF | TGTGCCAGCAGCTTAACCCTGACTAGCGGCCTCTACAATGAGCAGTTCTTC
NA | TRBJ2-3 | NA | TRBV28 | CASRSTGIDTQYF | TGTGCCAGCAGGTCGACAGGTATCGATACGCAGTATTTT
NA | TRBJ1-2 | once | TRBV25-1 | CASSEVGQRSYGYTF | TGTGCCAGCAGTGAAGTCGGACAGAGATCCTATGGCTACACCTTC
NA | TRBJ2-5 | NA | TRBV5-1 | CASSLDAYQETQYF | TGCGCCAGCAGCTTGGATGCGTACCAAGAGACCCAGTACTTC
TRBD1 | TRBJ2-2 | few | TRBV19 | CASTEQGARSGELFF | TGTGCCAGTACAGAACAGGGGGCTAGGTCCGGGGAGCTGTTTTTT
TRBD1 | TRBJ1-5 | NA | TRBV19 | CASSIRGPPNQPQHF | TGTGCCAGTAGTATAAGGGGGCCACCAAATCAGCCCCAGCATTTT
NA | TRBJ1-1 | few | TRBV6-5 | CASSYNPREPDTEAFF | TGTGCCAGCAGTTACAACCCCAGGGAACCGGACACTGAAGCTTTCTTT
TRBD1 | TRBJ1-4 | few | TRBV11-2 | CASSLGQGITNEKLFF | TGTGCCAGCAGCTTGGGACAGGGAATAACTAATGAAAAACTGTTTTTT
NA | TRBJ2-6 | NA | TRBV18 | CASSPTVAGANVLTF | TGTGCCAGCTCACCGACGGTCGCTGGGGCCAACGTCCTGACTTTC
TRBD2 | TRBJ2-1 | NA | TRBV7-9 | CASSRFSGGGRHNEQFF | TGTGCCAGCAGCCGATTTTCGGGAGGGGGGAGGCACAATGAGCAGTTCTTC